The rows below give T cell receptor beta chains drawn from one sample of a study of blood T cell repertoires in COVID-19. This table comes from immunoSEQ multiplex PCR, and its TCRdb copy is limited to in-frame clones, with some not included. The data contain approximately 99,000 clones, about 82% of them seen just once; the ten biggest clones take up over 10%. Sequenced sample: peripheral blood. Receptor source: a woman in her sixties or seventies in a cohort sampled during active or convalescent COVID-19. CDR3s include the opening cysteine and the closing phenylalanine or tryptophan. A D gene is named only where the DNA matches it firmly. The size entry is marked missing in some rows and otherwise reads once, few, many or a size class.

v_call	d_call	clone_size	j_call	cdr3_nt	cdr3_aa
TRBV19	NA	NA	TRBJ1-6	TGTGCCAGTAGTATCGGGTTAGATTCACCCCTCCACTTT	CASSIGLDSPLHF
TRBV2	NA	NA	TRBJ1-2	TGTGCCAGCAGTGGGGCTCCTGTACGCGGGTACACCTTC	CASSGAPVRGYTF
TRBV7-8	TRBD2	NA	TRBJ2-1	TGTGCCAGCAGCTTACCAATAGCGGGAGTCGGTGAGCAGTTCTTC	CASSLPIAGVGEQFF
TRBV11-3	TRBD1	NA	TRBJ2-2	TGTGCCAGCAGACAGGGGGCTGGCGGGGAGCTGTTTTTT	CASRQGAGGELFF
TRBV29-1	TRBD1	NA	TRBJ1-4	TGCAGCGTTGCGATTGGGACAGGTGGGAAAAAACTGTTTTTT	CSVAIGTGGKKLFF
TRBV7-9	TRBD1	NA	TRBJ1-1	TGTGCCAGCAGCTCCCCGAGGACAGGGGGAACGAACACTGAAGCTTTCTTT	CASSSPRTGGTNTEAFF
TRBV11-2	NA	NA	TRBJ2-7	TGTGCCAGCAGCATAACAACAGGGAACGAGCAGTACTTC	CASSITTGNEQYF
TRBV3-1/TRBV3-2	NA	NA	TRBJ2-7	TGTGCCAGCAGCCAAGATTGGGGCAGGGGGGACTACGAGCAGTACTTC	CASSQDWGRGDYEQYF
TRBV2	NA	NA	TRBJ1-2	TGTGCCAGCGTCCGGGGGACGGGAGGGTACTATGGCTACACCTTC	CASVRGTGGYYGYTF
TRBV12-3/TRBV12-4	NA	NA	TRBJ2-3	TGTGCCAGCAGTTTCTCCCGAGGCGATACGCAGTATTTT	CASSFSRGDTQYF
TRBV18	NA	NA	TRBJ1-4	TGTGCCAGCTCACCGGACACAAATGAAAAACTGTTTTTT	CASSPDTNEKLFF
TRBV5-1	NA	NA	TRBJ1-5	TGCGCCAGCAGCTTGGACTCTCGGCAGCCCCAGCATTTT	CASSLDSRQPQHF
TRBV15	TRBD1	NA	TRBJ1-6	TGTGCCACCAGCAGGAGACAGGGGGCCAATCCCCTCCACTTT	CATSRRQGANPLHF
TRBV7-3	TRBD1	NA	TRBJ1-6	TGTGCCAGCAGCTCGACAGGGAATAATTCACCCCTCCACTTT	CASSSTGNNSPLHF
TRBV18	TRBD1	NA	TRBJ2-5	TGTGCCAGCTCACCACCGACAGGGGTGGAGACCCAGTACTTC	CASSPPTGVETQYF
TRBV5-1	NA	NA	TRBJ1-2	TGCGCCAGCAGCTTAGGACAGTACTATGGCTACACCTTC	CASSLGQYYGYTF
TRBV18	NA	NA	TRBJ1-5	TGTGCCAGCTCGCCCTCCCGAGGGCTAGGAGATCAGCCCCAGCATTTT	CASSPSRGLGDQPQHF
TRBV5-6	TRBD2	NA	TRBJ2-3	TGTGCCAGCAGCCCCAGACTAGCGGGCACAGATACGCAGTATTTT	CASSPRLAGTDTQYF
TRBV30	NA	NA	TRBJ1-2	TGTGCCTGGAGTACAGGAACCTATGGCTACACCTTC	CAWSTGTYGYTF
TRBV5-6	NA	once	TRBJ2-4	TGTGCCAGCAGCTTGGTGGACATTCTAGCCAAAAACATTCAGTACTTC	CASSLVDILAKNIQYF
TRBV5-1	NA	NA	TRBJ1-6	TGCGCCAGCAGCTTGGCGGGGTTGAGGTATAATTCACCCCTCCACTTT	CASSLAGLRYNSPLHF
TRBV28	TRBD1	NA	TRBJ1-6	TGTGCCAGCAGTCAAACGACAGGGAGCAATTCACCCCTCCACTTT	CASSQTTGSNSPLHF
TRBV4-1	TRBD1	NA	TRBJ1-6	TGCGCCAGCAGCCAAGAGGAACTTACAGGGGGTGGAGATTCACCCCTCCACTTT	CASSQEELTGGGDSPLHF
TRBV19	TRBD1	NA	TRBJ2-1	TGTGCCAGTAGGGACAGGGGATCGGATGAGCAGTTCTTC	CASRDRGSDEQFF